Presented here are 9 T cell receptor beta chains from one specimen sequenced in a study of naive and memory T cell subsets (dated by TCRdb to 2017 to 2019). Library prep was done by UMI-ligation and nested PCR. Instrument on record: Illumina MiSeq. An equimolar mix of two oligonucleotides covering both TRBC1 and TRBC2 was used as the beta constant-region primer. Four rounds of PCR, combining the SP2 primer with nested alpha and beta constant-region primers, were used to amplify the ligated cDNA. TCRdb's own reprocessing of the public reads used fastp at Q25 and MiXCR and kept productive beta chains. Each record represents a unique CDR3 protein, reported with the most common genes and DNA among its rows. This sample comprises 85,000 or so distinct CDR3 sequences, roughly 9.2% of them detected only once. Clones ranked in the top ten supply around 1.3% of the sample. Sequenced material: naive CD8+ T cells from blood. The cell subset or site label, read with the paper, signifies: naive T cells, CD45RA high CD27+. Receptors were obtained from a human donor in good health.

This clonotype was counted between two and nine times. The CDR3 region has the DNA TGCGCCAGCAGCTCGACAGTTTATGGCTACACCTTC. Residues: CASSSTVYGYTF. The V gene is TRBV5-1, the J gene TRBJ1-2; the D gene is possibly TRBD1 (5 bases). Germline values: CDR1 SGHRS, CDR2 YFSETQ. The CDR3 has 12 residues. Trimming took 3 bases from V and 5 from J, leaving 8 bases between them.

Only a few counts were recorded for this clonotype. The V call is TRBV7-9, the J call TRBJ2-7, with TRBD2 identical over 7 bases. This CDR3 comprises 13 residues. Germline V gene sequence: CDR1 SEHNR, CDR2 FQNEAQ (reference sequence). V dropped 1 base and J dropped 5; count of bases not matched to a gene: 2. The CDR3, as DNA: TGTGCCAGCAGCTTAGACGCGGGGGACGAGCAGTACTTC. Its translation is CASSLDAGDEQYF.

This clonotype was recorded a few times. CDR3 sequence: CASSLWGSSMNTGELFF. DNA of the CDR3: TGTGCCAGCAGCTTGTGGGGGTCCAGTATGAACACCGGGGAGCTGTTTTTT. This chain joins TRBV5-6 and TRBJ2-2; D assignment may be TRBD1 or TRBD2 (5 bases each). The germline V gene encodes CDR1 SGHDT and CDR2 YYEEEE. V lost 1 base to trimming and J lost 1 base, with 14 bases between them. The CDR3 runs to 17 residues.

Concerning this clonotype itself: This clone may be a read error of a much larger clone one base away. This chain joins TRBV4-2 and TRBJ2-7; D gene ambiguous. There are 15 residues in the CDR3. Germline CDR1 reads LGHNA; CDR2 reads YNFKEQ. V lost 2 bases to trimming and J lost 1 base, with 12 bases between them. CDR3 residues: CASSQPPVGSYEQYF. CDR3 DNA sequence: TGTGCCAGCAGCCAACCCCCGGTCGGGTCCTACGAGCAGTACTTC.

The chain joins TRBV7-9 to TRBJ2-7; 12 bases match TRBD2. The ends lost 5 bases at V and 7 bases at J; junction bases unmatched: 12. CDR3 length: 16 amino acids. Germline loops: CDR1 SEHNR, CDR2 FQNEAQ (reference sequence). This CDR3 is CASSPSTSGRPGEQYF. The CDR3 DNA reads as TGTGCCAGCAGCCCTAGTACTAGCGGGAGGCCGGGGGAGCAGTACTTC.

This clonotype has a count of ten or more. Here the CDR3 DNA reads TGTGCCAGCAGTTTAGAGTGGTCGAGGGGGCCTCAGCCCCAGCATTTT. Protein: CASSLEWSRGPQPQHF. This chain uses TRBV12-3 or TRBV12-4 with TRBJ1-5; 7 positions agree with TRBD1. This CDR3 is 16 amino acids long. V lost 1 base, J lost 6 bases, and 9 bases stayed unmatched.

This clonotype was picked up a small number of times. The gene calls are TRBV9 and TRBJ2-5, with 9 nucleotides matching TRBD1. CDR1 and CDR2 (germline): SGDLS, YYNGEE. This CDR3 contains 15 residues. The trim removed 0 bases at V and 4 bases at J, leaving 4 bases unmatched. The CDR3 nucleotides read TGTGCCAGCAGCGTAGGACAGGGGGACGGAGAGACCCAGTACTTC. It codes for CASSVGQGDGETQYF.

This clonotype was detected many times. CDR3 DNA: TGTGCCACCAGCAGAGACATAGGAGGCAGCTGGTACGAGCAGTACTTC. It specifies CATSRDIGGSWYEQYF. V gene TRBV15 combines with J gene TRBJ2-7; D perhaps matches TRBD2 (5 bases). V lost 0 bases and J lost 4, with 16 bases in between. CDR1 and CDR2 (germline): LNHNV, YYDKDF (reference sequence). The CDR3 extends over 16 amino acids. The full variable domain, with the rest looked up from reference TRBV15 and TRBJ2-7, is DAMVIQNPRYQVTQFGKPVTLSCSQTLNHNVMYWYQQKSSQAPKLLFHYYDKDFNNEADTPDNFQSRRPNTSFCFLDIRSPGLGDTAMYLCATSRDIGGSWYEQYFGPGTRLTVT.

Many counts were recorded for this clonotype. V usage is TRBV20-1 and J usage is TRBJ2-1; the match to TRBD2 covers 11 bases. This CDR3 has 14 amino acids. With V trimmed by 6 bases and J by 0 bases, 1 base remained unmatched. Germline loops: CDR1 DFQATT, CDR2 SNEGSKA (reference sequence). CDR3 DNA: TGCAGTGCAACTAGCGGGAGCTCCTACAATGAGCAGTTCTTC. Amino acids: CSATSGSSYNEQFF.